This is a list of T cell receptor beta chains from one sample in a study of radiation and T cells in renal cell carcinoma. Some clones are missing from TCRdb's copy, which holds only in-frame ones; the method was immunoSEQ multiplex PCR. Of over 10,000 clones in the sample, less than 75% were seen once. The sequencing used tumor tissue, collected from a patient whose treatment was nephrectomy without radiotherapy. The receptors derive from a woman older than 75 with renal cell carcinoma. The CDR3 runs from the conserved cysteine through the conserved F or W. The order of the fields is D gene, clone size, J gene, V gene, CDR3 protein, CDR3 DNA. D genes are given only for firm matches. A row's size may be missing; if present it is once, few, many or a size class.

D: TRBD1
size: NA
J: TRBJ1-4
V: TRBV5-6
CDR3: CASSPGTGGLFF
DNA: TGTGCCAGCAGCCCGGGGACAGGTGGACTGTTTTTT

D: NA
size: NA
J: TRBJ2-2
V: TRBV2
CDR3: CASSELRNTGELFF
DNA: TGTGCCAGCAGTGAACTCCGGAACACCGGGGAGCTGTTTTTT

D: NA
size: NA
J: TRBJ1-2
V: TRBV2
CDR3: CASSLGSTDHGYTF
DNA: TGTGCCAGCAGCTTAGGCTCCACGGACCATGGCTACACCTTC

D: NA
size: NA
J: TRBJ1-6
V: TRBV19
CDR3: CASSTGTYNSPLHF
DNA: TGTGCCAGTAGTACAGGGACCTATAATTCACCCCTCCACTTT

D: TRBD2
size: NA
J: TRBJ2-3
V: TRBV5-4
CDR3: CASSGGLAGVGDTQYF
DNA: TGTGCCAGCAGCGGCGGACTAGCGGGGGTGGGAGATACGCAGTATTTT

D: NA
size: NA
J: TRBJ1-2
V: TRBV7-8
CDR3: CASSLLVTNYGYTF
DNA: TGTGCCAGCAGCTTACTGGTGACGAACTATGGCTACACCTTC

D: NA
size: NA
J: TRBJ2-3
V: TRBV5-4
CDR3: CASSLAGEGTDTQYF
DNA: TGTGCCAGCAGCTTGGCCGGGGAAGGTACAGATACGCAGTATTTT

D: NA
size: NA
J: TRBJ2-3
V: TRBV5-8
CDR3: CASSLRSDQSDTQYF
DNA: TGTGCCAGCAGCTTGAGGAGTGATCAGTCAGATACGCAGTATTTT

D: NA
size: NA
J: TRBJ1-2
V: TRBV18
CDR3: CASSQMGGDGYTF
DNA: TGTGCCAGCTCACAAATGGGCGGGGATGGCTACACCTTC

D: NA
size: few
J: TRBJ1-3
V: TRBV4-1
CDR3: CASGRGAGNTIYF
DNA: TGCGCCAGCGGCCGGGGGGCTGGAAACACCATATATTTT

D: NA
size: NA
J: TRBJ2-4
V: TRBV5-1
CDR3: CASSLVPLQGLFPLKLAKNIQYF
DNA: TGCGCCAGCAGCTTGGTTCCCCTCCAGGGATTGTTCCCCCTTAAACTAGCCAAAAACATTCAGTACTTC

D: NA
size: NA
J: TRBJ1-1
V: TRBV29-1
CDR3: CSVGGGLTNTEAFF
DNA: TGCAGCGTCGGGGGGGGGCTCACGAACACTGAAGCTTTCTTT

D: NA
size: NA
J: TRBJ1-4
V: TRBV19
CDR3: CASSTLQTTNEKLFF
DNA: TGTGCCAGTAGTACCCTTCAAACAACTAATGAAAAACTGTTTTTT

D: NA
size: NA
J: TRBJ1-1
V: TRBV7-9
CDR3: CASSLPGTNEAFF
DNA: TGTGCCAGCAGCTTACCCGGGACAAATGAAGCTTTCTTT

D: TRBD1
size: once
J: TRBJ1-2
V: TRBV7-9
CDR3: CASSSRDRGNYGYTF
DNA: TGTGCCAGCAGCTCTCGGGACAGGGGGAACTATGGCTACACCTTC

D: NA
size: once
J: TRBJ2-1
V: TRBV30
CDR3: CAWSVLASSYNEQFF
DNA: TGTGCCTGGAGTGTACTAGCCAGCTCCTATAATGAGCAGTTCTTC

D: NA
size: few
J: TRBJ1-4
V: TRBV25-1
CDR3: CASSEWRKGWVGDEKLFF
DNA: TGTGCCAGCAGTGAATGGAGAAAGGGCTGGGTGGGTGATGAAAAACTGTTTTTT

D: NA
size: NA
J: TRBJ2-3
V: TRBV7-7
CDR3: CASSKGVSDTQYF
DNA: TGTGCCAGCAGTAAAGGGGTATCAGATACGCAGTATTTT

D: NA
size: NA
J: TRBJ1-2
V: TRBV7-9
CDR3: CASSLGVYGYTF
DNA: TGTGCCAGCAGCTTGGGGGTCTATGGCTACACCTTC

D: TRBD1
size: NA
J: TRBJ1-2
V: TRBV27
CDR3: CASSLGLRGHYGYTF
DNA: TGTGCCAGCAGTTTAGGTCTCAGGGGGCACTATGGCTACACCTTC

D: NA
size: NA
J: TRBJ1-1
V: TRBV19
CDR3: CASSMARDTEAFF
DNA: TGTGCCAGTAGTATGGCCAGGGACACTGAAGCTTTCTTT

D: TRBD1
size: NA
J: TRBJ2-7
V: TRBV5-1
CDR3: CASSSAGTGRGEQYF
DNA: TGCGCCAGCAGCTCGGCCGGGACAGGGCGCGGGGAGCAGTACTTC

D: NA
size: NA
J: TRBJ2-3
V: TRBV6-5
CDR3: CASRSDALAADTQYF
DNA: TGTGCCAGCAGATCGGACGCATTAGCCGCGGATACGCAGTATTTT

D: NA
size: few
J: TRBJ1-3
V: TRBV6-5
CDR3: CASSYAPSSGNTIYF
DNA: TGTGCCAGCAGTTATGCGCCAAGCTCTGGAAACACCATATATTTT

D: NA
size: NA
J: TRBJ1-6
V: TRBV4-2
CDR3: CASSFYNSPLHF
DNA: TGTGCCAGCAGTTTCTATAATTCACCCCTCCACTTT